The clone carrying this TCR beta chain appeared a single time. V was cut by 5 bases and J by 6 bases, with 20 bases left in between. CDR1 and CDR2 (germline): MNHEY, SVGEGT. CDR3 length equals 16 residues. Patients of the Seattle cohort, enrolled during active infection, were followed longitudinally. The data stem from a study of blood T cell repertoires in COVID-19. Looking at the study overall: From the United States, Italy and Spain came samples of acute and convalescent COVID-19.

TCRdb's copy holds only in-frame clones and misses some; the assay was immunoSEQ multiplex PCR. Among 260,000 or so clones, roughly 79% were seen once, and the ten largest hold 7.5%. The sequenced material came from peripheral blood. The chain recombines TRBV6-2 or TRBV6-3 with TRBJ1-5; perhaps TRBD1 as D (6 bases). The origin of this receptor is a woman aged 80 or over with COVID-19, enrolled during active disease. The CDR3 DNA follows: TGTGCCAGCAGTAGAGCAGGGGCAGCCGCCGGTCAGCCCCAGCATTTT. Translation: CASSRAGAAAGQPQHF.